The rows below give T cell receptor beta chains drawn from one sample of a study of identical twins. TCRdb re-derived calls from the 5' RACE reads in MiXCR, one entry per CDR3 protein. The sample lists roughly 700,000 distinct CDR3 sequences; 8.6% were seen once. These data were likewise used in another study, on yellow fever vaccine responses in identical twins.

The sample was PBMCs. The receptors derive from a woman under 30 in good health. The CDR3 runs from the conserved cysteine through the conserved F or W. The D gene is left open where the match is weak. Not every row has a clone size; where given, it reads once, few, many or a size class.

TRBV6-1	TRBD1	TRBJ1-1	NA	CASSPSDRVGGYTEAFF	TGTGCCAGCAGTCCTAGTGACAGGGTTGGAGGGTACACTGAAGCTTTCTTT
TRBV7-9	NA	TRBJ2-1	few	CASSLYSSGNYNEQFF	TGTGCCAGCAGCTTATACTCTTCGGGGAACTACAATGAGCAGTTCTTC
TRBV6-5	TRBD1	TRBJ2-2	NA	CASSYQRGQTGELFF	TGTGCCAGCAGTTACCAAAGGGGGCAAACCGGGGAGCTGTTTTTT
TRBV6-1	NA	TRBJ1-1	NA	CASSPRGRKNTEAFF	TGTGCCAGCAGCCCCCGAGGCCGTAAGAACACTGAAGCTTTCTTT
TRBV11-2	NA	TRBJ2-4	few	CASSPLGGDFLAKNIQYF	TGTGCCAGCAGCCCCCTGGGGGGAGATTTCTTAGCCAAAAACATTCAGTACTTC
TRBV30	NA	TRBJ1-5	few	CAWSTRGRQPQHF	TGTGCCTGGAGTACACGGGGAAGGCAGCCCCAGCATTTT
TRBV7-2	NA	TRBJ2-3	NA	CASSLGIANTDTQYF	TGTGCCAGCAGCTTAGGTATAGCAAACACAGATACGCAGTATTTT
TRBV28	NA	TRBJ1-2	NA	CASSFGPSGLGYGYTF	TGTGCCAGCAGTTTCGGTCCGTCAGGGTTGGGGTATGGCTACACCTTC
TRBV7-9	NA	TRBJ2-7	few	CASSAFGRGSSYEQYF	TGTGCCAGCAGTGCTTTTGGGCGGGGTAGCTCCTACGAGCAGTACTTC
TRBV5-5	NA	TRBJ2-6	once	CASKFLGTGEQGANVLTF	TGTGCCAGCAAATTCCTTGGTACGGGGGAACAAGGGGCCAACGTCCTGACTTTC
TRBV5-1	NA	TRBJ2-1	NA	CASSLDSGNEQFF	TGCGCCAGCAGCTTGGATTCGGGCAATGAGCAGTTCTTC
TRBV29-1	NA	TRBJ2-3	few	CSVDSYTDTQYF	TGCAGCGTTGATAGCTACACAGATACGCAGTATTTT
TRBV29-1	NA	TRBJ2-7	NA	CSVEQGTGEQYF	TGCAGCGTTGAGCAGGGGACGGGGGAGCAGTACTTC
TRBV7-9	NA	TRBJ1-2	many	CASSFGQGLRNYGYTF	TGTGCCAGCAGCTTCGGCCAGGGGCTTAGGAACTATGGCTACACCTTC
TRBV7-9	TRBD1	TRBJ2-1	many	CASSLVGTGGQFF	TGTGCCAGCAGCTTAGTTGGGACAGGGGGCCAGTTCTTC
TRBV12-3/TRBV12-4	TRBD2	TRBJ2-2	many	CAKTERGFGELFF	TGTGCCAAAACGGAGCGGGGTTTCGGGGAGCTGTTTTTT
TRBV28	TRBD2	TRBJ2-7	NA	CASSFLASGVEQYF	TGTGCCAGCAGTTTTCTAGCTAGCGGGGTGGAGCAGTACTTC
TRBV2	TRBD1	TRBJ2-7	NA	CASSEWRTGGIEQYF	TGTGCCAGCAGTGAATGGAGGACAGGGGGCATCGAGCAGTACTTC
TRBV12-3/TRBV12-4	TRBD1	TRBJ1-2	many	CASRQGYYGYTF	TGTGCCAGCCGACAGGGCTACTATGGCTACACCTTC
TRBV7-6	TRBD2	TRBJ2-5	NA	CASSLASGGALETQYF	TGTGCCAGCAGCTTAGCAAGCGGGGGGGCCCTAGAGACCCAGTACTTC
TRBV7-9	NA	TRBJ2-3	NA	CASSPHPWFTQYF	TGTGCCAGCAGCCCCCACCCATGGTTTACGCAGTATTTT
TRBV20-1	TRBD2	TRBJ2-7	NA	CSARGLAPEQYF	TGCAGTGCTAGAGGACTAGCTCCCGAGCAGTACTTC
TRBV20-1	TRBD1	TRBJ2-7	many	CSAQIPGGSYEQYF	TGCAGTGCTCAAATACCAGGGGGAAGCTACGAGCAGTACTTC
TRBV7-2	NA	TRBJ2-5	NA	CASSSQGGLGETQYF	TGTGCCAGCAGCTCCCAAGGGGGTCTTGGGGAGACCCAGTACTTC
TRBV6-4	NA	TRBJ1-2	NA	CASSPGGTRGYTF	TGTGCCAGCAGTCCCGGGGGGACGCGAGGCTACACCTTC